This is a list of T cell receptor beta chains from one sample in a study of beta chain features in type 1 diabetes. Sequencing used immunoSEQ multiplex PCR; TCRdb keeps in-frame clones, though not all of them. Among 600,000 to 700,000 clones listed, about an eighth were seen once. Sequencing used naive CD4+ T cells from blood. The receptors come from a man aged 18 to 29 with type 1 diabetes. The CDR3 runs from the conserved cysteine through the conserved F or W. A D gene is named only where the DNA matches it firmly. Size is stated for part of the rows, as once, few or many counts, or as a class when the clone is expanded.

>TRBJ1-1|.|few|TRBV11-2
CASSLTVNTEAFF
TGTGCCAGCAGCTTAACCGTGAACACTGAAGCTTTCTTT
>TRBJ2-7|.|.|TRBV2
CASGTTYEQYF
TGTGCCAGTGGGACAACCTACGAGCAGTACTTC
>TRBJ1-1|.|.|TRBV18
CASSRRNTEAFF
TGTGCCAGCTCGCGGCGGAACACTGAAGCTTTCTTT
>TRBJ2-2|TRBD1|.|TRBV5-1
CASSSGGQVSTGELFF
TGCGCCAGCAGCTCCGGGGGACAGGTGTCCACCGGGGAGCTGTTTTTT
>TRBJ2-6|.|few|TRBV7-7
CASQAAGANVLTF
TGTGCCAGCCAGGCGGCTGGGGCCAACGTCCTGACTTTC
>TRBJ1-3|.|.|TRBV7-2
CASSLGSGYSGNTIYF
TGTGCCAGCAGCTTGGGGTCAGGGTACTCTGGAAACACCATATATTTT
>TRBJ1-5|TRBD1|.|TRBV30
CAWSVGTGVNQPQHF
TGTGCCTGGAGTGTAGGGACAGGGGTAAATCAGCCCCAGCATTTT
>TRBJ1-2|TRBD1|few|TRBV30
CASDRGTYGYTF
TGTGCCTCGGACAGGGGGACCTATGGCTACACCTTC
>TRBJ1-4|.|.|TRBV29-1
CSVEDGVEKLFF
TGCAGCGTTGAAGATGGGGTTGAAAAACTGTTTTTT
>TRBJ1-2|.|few|TRBV7-2
CASSLTSGAFYGYTF
TGTGCCAGCAGCCTTACGTCGGGAGCTTTCTATGGCTACACCTTC
>TRBJ2-5|.|few|TRBV5-1
CATGTEETQYF
TGCGCTACCGGGACCGAAGAGACCCAGTACTTC
>TRBJ1-1|.|few|TRBV14
CASSYQTMNTEAFF
TGTGCCAGCAGCTACCAGACCATGAACACTGAAGCTTTCTTT
>TRBJ1-2|.|few|TRBV2
CASSRINYGYTF
TGTGCCAGTAGTCGGATTAACTATGGCTACACCTTC
>TRBJ1-4|.|.|TRBV6-6
CASSSPDGATNEKLFF
TGTGCCAGCAGTTCCCCCGACGGAGCAACTAATGAAAAACTGTTTTTT
>TRBJ1-2|.|.|TRBV30
CAWERGTNYGYTF
TGTGCCTGGGAAAGGGGGACTAACTATGGCTACACCTTC
>TRBJ2-1|TRBD1|few|TRBV13
CASSLVGQGKNEQFF
TGTGCCAGCAGCTTAGTGGGACAGGGCAAGAATGAGCAGTTCTTC
>TRBJ2-7|TRBD1|few|TRBV19
CASSLERQGSAEQYF
TGTGCCAGTAGTCTCGAGAGACAGGGATCTGCCGAGCAGTACTTC
>TRBJ2-1|.|few|TRBV5-4
CASSMPEGPQFF
TGTGCCAGCAGCATGCCTGAGGGTCCGCAGTTCTTC
>TRBJ1-1|.|few|TRBV18
CASSPQGITEAFF
TGTGCCAGCTCACCGCAGGGTATCACTGAAGCTTTCTTT
>TRBJ2-7|.|.|TRBV30
CAWSVQEGPYEQYF
TGTGCCTGGAGTGTACAGGAGGGTCCTTACGAGCAGTACTTC
>TRBJ1-4|.|.|TRBV2
CASSAKEVEKLFF
TGTGCCAGCAGTGCGAAGGAGGTTGAAAAACTGTTTTTT
>TRBJ1-2|.|.|TRBV30
CAWTSGDGYTF
TGTGCCTGGACCTCGGGGGATGGCTACACCTTC
>TRBJ2-3|TRBD2|.|TRBV7-3
CASSSRRLAGTSDTQYF
TGTGCCAGCAGCTCTCGAAGACTAGCGGGTACCTCAGATACGCAGTATTTT